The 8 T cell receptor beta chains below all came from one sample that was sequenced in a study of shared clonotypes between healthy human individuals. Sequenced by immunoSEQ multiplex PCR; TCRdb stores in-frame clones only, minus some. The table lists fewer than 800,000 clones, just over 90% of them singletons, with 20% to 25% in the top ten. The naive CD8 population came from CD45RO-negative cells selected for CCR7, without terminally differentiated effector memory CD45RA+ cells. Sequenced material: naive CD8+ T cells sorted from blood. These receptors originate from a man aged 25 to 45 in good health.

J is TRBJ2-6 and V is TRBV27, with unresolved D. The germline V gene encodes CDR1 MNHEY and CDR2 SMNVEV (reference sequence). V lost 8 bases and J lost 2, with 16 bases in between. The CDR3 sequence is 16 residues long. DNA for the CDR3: TGTGCCAGCGCCCCCTTAGGGATCGCTGGGGCCAACGTCCTGACTTTC. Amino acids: CASAPLGIAGANVLTF.

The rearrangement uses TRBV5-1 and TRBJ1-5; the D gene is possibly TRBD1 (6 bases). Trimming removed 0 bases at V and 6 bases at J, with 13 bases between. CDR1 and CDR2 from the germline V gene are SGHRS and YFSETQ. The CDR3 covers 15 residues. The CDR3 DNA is TGCGCCAGCAGCTTGGTGGGGGGCGCCGGTCAGCCCCAGCATTTT. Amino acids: CASSLVGGAGQPQHF. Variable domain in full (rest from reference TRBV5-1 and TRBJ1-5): KAGVTQTPRYLIKTRGQQVTLSCSPISGHRSVSWYQQTPGQGLQFLFEYFSETQRNKGNFPGRFSGRQFSNSRSEMNVSTLELGDSALYLCASSLVGGAGQPQHFGDGTRLSIL.

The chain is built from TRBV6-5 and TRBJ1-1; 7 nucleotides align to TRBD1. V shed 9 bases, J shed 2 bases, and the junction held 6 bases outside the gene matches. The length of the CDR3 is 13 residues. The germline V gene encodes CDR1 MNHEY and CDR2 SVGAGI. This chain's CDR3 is CASTDRANTEAFF. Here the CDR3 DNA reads TGTGCCAGTACCGACAGGGCCAACACTGAAGCTTTCTTT.

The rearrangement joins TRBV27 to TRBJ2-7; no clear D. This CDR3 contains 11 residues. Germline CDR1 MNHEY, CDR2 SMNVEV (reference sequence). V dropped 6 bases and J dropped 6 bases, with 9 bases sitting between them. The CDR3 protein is CASRVASEQYF. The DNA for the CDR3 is TGTGCCAGCAGAGTAGCCTCCGAGCAGTACTTC.

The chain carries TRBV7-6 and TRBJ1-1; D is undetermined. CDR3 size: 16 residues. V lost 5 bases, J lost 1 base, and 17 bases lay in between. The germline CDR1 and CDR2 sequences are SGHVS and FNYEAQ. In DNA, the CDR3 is TGTGCCAGCAGCCGAACAGTAGATCACAAGAACACTGAAGCTTTCTTT. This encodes CASSRTVDHKNTEAFF.

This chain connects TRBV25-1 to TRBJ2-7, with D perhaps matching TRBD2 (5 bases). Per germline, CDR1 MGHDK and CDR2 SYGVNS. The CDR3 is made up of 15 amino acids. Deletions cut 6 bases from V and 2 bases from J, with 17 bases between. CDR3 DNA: TGTGCCAGCAGGAGGGTTTTAGGAGCAACCTACGAGCAGTACTTC. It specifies CASRRVLGATYEQYF.

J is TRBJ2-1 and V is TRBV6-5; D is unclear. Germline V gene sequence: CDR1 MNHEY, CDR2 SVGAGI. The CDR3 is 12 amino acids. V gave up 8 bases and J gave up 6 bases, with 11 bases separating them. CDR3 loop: CASSASPNEQFF. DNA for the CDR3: TGTGCCAGCTCCGCAAGCCCCAATGAGCAGTTCTTC.

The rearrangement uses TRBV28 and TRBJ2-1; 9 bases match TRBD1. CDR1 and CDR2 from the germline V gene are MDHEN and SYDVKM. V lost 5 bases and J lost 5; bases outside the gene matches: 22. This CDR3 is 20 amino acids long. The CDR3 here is CASSPTSFVIGTGMDNEQFF. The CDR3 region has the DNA TGTGCCAGCAGTCCGACTTCCTTCGTTATCGGGACAGGGATGGACAATGAGCAGTTCTTC.